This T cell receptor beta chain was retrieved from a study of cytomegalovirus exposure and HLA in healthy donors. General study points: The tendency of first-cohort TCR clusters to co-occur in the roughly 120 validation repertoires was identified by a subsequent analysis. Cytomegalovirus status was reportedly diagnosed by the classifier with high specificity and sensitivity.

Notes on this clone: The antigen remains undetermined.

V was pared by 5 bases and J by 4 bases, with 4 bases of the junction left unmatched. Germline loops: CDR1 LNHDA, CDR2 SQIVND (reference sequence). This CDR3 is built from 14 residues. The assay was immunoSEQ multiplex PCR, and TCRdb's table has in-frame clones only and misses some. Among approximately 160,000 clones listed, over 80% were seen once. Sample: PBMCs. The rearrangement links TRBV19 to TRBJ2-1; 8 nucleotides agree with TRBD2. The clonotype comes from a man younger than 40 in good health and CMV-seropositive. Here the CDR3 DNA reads TGTGCCAGTAGTTCCCGCGGGGGGTACAATGAGCAGTTCTTC. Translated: CASSSRGGYNEQFF.